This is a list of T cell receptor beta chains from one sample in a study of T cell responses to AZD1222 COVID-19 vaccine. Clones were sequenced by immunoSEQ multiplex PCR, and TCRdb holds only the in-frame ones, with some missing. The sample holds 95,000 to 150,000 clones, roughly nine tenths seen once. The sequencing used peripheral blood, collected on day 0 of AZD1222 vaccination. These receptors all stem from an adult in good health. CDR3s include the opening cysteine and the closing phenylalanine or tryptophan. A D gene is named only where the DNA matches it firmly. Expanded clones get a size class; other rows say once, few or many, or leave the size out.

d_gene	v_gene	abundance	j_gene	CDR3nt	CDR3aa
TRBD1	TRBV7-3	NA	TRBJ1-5	TGTGCCAGCAGCCTGGGACAGGGCGAACAGCCCCAGCATTTT	CASSLGQGEQPQHF
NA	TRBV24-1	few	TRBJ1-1	TGTGCCACCAGTGACCCCGGTTCGGGGAACACTGAAGCTTTCTTT	CATSDPGSGNTEAFF
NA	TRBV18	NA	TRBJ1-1	TGTGCCAGCTCATCGGGACGGAACACTGAAGCTTTCTTT	CASSSGRNTEAFF
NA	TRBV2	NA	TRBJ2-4	TGTGCCAGCAGTGAAGGGGAAAGCCCAAACATTCAGTACTTC	CASSEGESPNIQYF
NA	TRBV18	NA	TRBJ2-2	TGTGCCAGCTCACCTTCAGACAGGAAAACCGGGGAGCTGTTTTTT	CASSPSDRKTGELFF
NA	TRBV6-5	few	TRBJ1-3	TGTGCCAGCCGCGGGGGACCGAGCTCTGGAAACACCATATATTTT	CASRGGPSSGNTIYF
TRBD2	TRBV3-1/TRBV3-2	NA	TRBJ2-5	TGTGCCAGCAGCCGAAACACCCCCGGGCTAGCGGGAAGTTCGTGGGAGACCCAGTACTTC	CASSRNTPGLAGSSWETQYF
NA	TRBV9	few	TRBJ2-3	TGTGCCAGCAGCGTACGATCGACCTTGGATACGCAGTATTTT	CASSVRSTLDTQYF
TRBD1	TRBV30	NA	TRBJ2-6	TGTGCCTGGAGTGTACCAGGGGGCCGGTCTGGGGCCAACGTCCTGACTTTC	CAWSVPGGRSGANVLTF
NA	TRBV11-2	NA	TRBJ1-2	TGTGCCAGCAGCCCGGGGCTTACGGCTGCTAACTATGGCTACACCTTC	CASSPGLTAANYGYTF
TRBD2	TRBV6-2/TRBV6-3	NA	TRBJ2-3	TGTGCCAGCAGCAGACTAGCGCTTGGGAGCACAGATACGCAGTATTTT	CASSRLALGSTDTQYF
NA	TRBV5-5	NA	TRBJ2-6	TGTGCCAGCAGACGTACTCAGAGAGCTGGGGCCAACGTCCTGACTTTC	CASRRTQRAGANVLTF
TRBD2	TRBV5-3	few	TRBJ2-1	TGTGCCAGAAGCTTGAGAAAGGTCTTGGGACTAGCGTTTTGCAATGAGCAGTTCTTC	CARSLRKVLGLAFCNEQFF
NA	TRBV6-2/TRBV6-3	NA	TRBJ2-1	TGTGCCAGCAGTTATCGGAATTACAATGAGCAGTTCTTC	CASSYRNYNEQFF
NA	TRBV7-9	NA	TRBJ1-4	TGTGCCAGCAGCTTAGGGGGGGACACTAATGAAAAACTGTTTTTT	CASSLGGDTNEKLFF
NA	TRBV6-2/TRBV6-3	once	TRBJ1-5	TGTGCCAGCAGTTACTCTTGGGTCGGGGAGGCTCAGCCCCAGCATTTT	CASSYSWVGEAQPQHF
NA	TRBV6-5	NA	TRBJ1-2	TGTGCCAGCACCGACGGGGGCGGGGGGGGCTATGGCTACACCTTC	CASTDGGGGGYGYTF
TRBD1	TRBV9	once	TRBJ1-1	TGTGCCAGCAGCCCCCGAACGGACAGGGCCACTGAAGCTTTCTTT	CASSPRTDRATEAFF
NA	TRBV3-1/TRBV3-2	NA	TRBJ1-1	TGTGCCAGCAGCCAACATGGACAAGCGAACACTGAAGCTTTCTTT	CASSQHGQANTEAFF
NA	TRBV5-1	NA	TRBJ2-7	TGCGCCAGCAGCTTGGGTATGGGGGACCAGTACTTC	CASSLGMGDQYF
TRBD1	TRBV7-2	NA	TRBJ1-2	TGTGCCAGCAGCTTAGAGGGGGCAAACTATGGCTACACCTTC	CASSLEGANYGYTF
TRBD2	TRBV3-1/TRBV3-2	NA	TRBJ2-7	TGTGCCAGCAGCCAAGAAAGGGGAAAAGGGGCTAGCGGGAACGAGGGCGAGCAGTACTTC	CASSQERGKGASGNEGEQYF